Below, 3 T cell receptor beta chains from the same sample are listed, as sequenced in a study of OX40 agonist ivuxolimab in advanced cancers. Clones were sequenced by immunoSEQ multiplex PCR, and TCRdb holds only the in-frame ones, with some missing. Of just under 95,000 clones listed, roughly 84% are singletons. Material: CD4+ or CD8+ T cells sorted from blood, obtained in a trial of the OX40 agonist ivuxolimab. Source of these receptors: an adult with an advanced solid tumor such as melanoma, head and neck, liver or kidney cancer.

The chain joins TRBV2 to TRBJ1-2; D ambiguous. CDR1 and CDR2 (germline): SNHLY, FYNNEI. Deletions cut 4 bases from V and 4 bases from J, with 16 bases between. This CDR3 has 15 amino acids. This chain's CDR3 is CASSGWADGTYGYTF. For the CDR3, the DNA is TGTGCCAGCAGTGGGTGGGCCGACGGCACCTATGGCTACACCTTC.

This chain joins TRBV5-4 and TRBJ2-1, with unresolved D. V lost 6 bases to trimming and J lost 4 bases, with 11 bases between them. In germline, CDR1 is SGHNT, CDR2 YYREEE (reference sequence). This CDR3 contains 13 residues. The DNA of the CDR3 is TGTGCCAGCACCTTAGACCGTTACAATGAGCAGTTCTTC. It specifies CASTLDRYNEQFF.

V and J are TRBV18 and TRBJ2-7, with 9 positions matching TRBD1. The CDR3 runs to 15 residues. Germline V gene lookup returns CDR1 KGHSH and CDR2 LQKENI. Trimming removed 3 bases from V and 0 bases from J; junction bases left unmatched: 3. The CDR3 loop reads CASSPGQGVSYEQYF. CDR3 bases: TGTGCCAGCTCACCGGGACAGGGTGTCTCCTACGAGCAGTACTTC.